The 25 T cell receptor beta chains given below trace back to one sample, sequenced in a study of blood T cell repertoires in COVID-19. Generated by immunoSEQ multiplex PCR, the TCRdb table keeps only in-frame clones and is missing some. The table records about 280,000 clones, just under 90% of them present only once. Sequencing used PBMCs or T cells enriched from blood (not recorded which). The source of these receptors is a woman aged 55-75 years who had recovered from COVID-19.

V usage is TRBV19 and J usage is TRBJ2-1; 7 bases are a match to TRBD1. The junction had 15 bases not matched to a gene; V was cut back by 5 bases and J by 2 bases. Germline CDR1 is LNHDA and CDR2 is SQIVND (reference sequence). The CDR3 is made up of 18 amino acids. The CDR3 spells CASSSILGTATPYNEQFF. Here the CDR3 DNA reads TGTGCCAGTAGTTCAATCCTTGGGACAGCCACCCCCTACAATGAGCAGTTCTTC.

This clone was detected only once. The genes are TRBV4-1 and TRBJ1-2; a possible D gene is TRBD1 (5 bases). V lost 2 bases and J 3 bases, leaving 10 bases between the germline ends. The CDR3 covers 14 residues. Germline V gives CDR1 MGHRA, CDR2 YSYEKL. The chain's CDR3 is CASSQRQGDYGYTF. The CDR3 region has the DNA TGCGCCAGCAGCCAACGTCAGGGTGACTATGGCTACACCTTC.

This clone showed up just once. This chain connects TRBV12-2 to TRBJ1-5; TRBD1 was called by the table and not checked on the DNA. TRBV12-2 is listed as a pseudogene. CDR3 length: 19 residues. The CDR3 bases are TGTGCAAGTCGCCCGGCGGAAGTAAACAGGGAAAGGAGAAATCAGCCCCAGCATTTT. This sequence encodes CASRPAEVNRERRNQPQHF.

V and J are TRBV2 and TRBJ1-1; TRBD1 aligns across 8 bases. This CDR3 spans 14 amino acids. The junction had 11 bases not matched to a gene; V was cut back by 10 bases and J by 4 bases. Germline assignment: CDR1 SNHLY and CDR2 FYNNEI. The CDR3 loop is CATQRGGQGTEAFF. As DNA, the CDR3 is TGTGCCACACAGCGGGGCGGACAGGGCACTGAAGCTTTCTTT.

The rearrangement uses TRBV27 and TRBJ2-1; TRBD1 agrees at 8 bases. The germline CDR1 and CDR2 sequences are MNHEY and SMNVEV (reference sequence). J lost 3 bases, V lost 5 bases, and 6 bases had no gene match. The CDR3 sequence is 15 residues long. The CDR3 here is CASSPGQGLYNEQFF. The CDR3 nucleotides read TGTGCCAGCAGTCCCGGACAGGGCCTCTACAATGAGCAGTTCTTC.

This chain uses TRBV11-2 with TRBJ2-1; TRBD2 matches at 14 bases. Per germline, CDR1 SGHAT and CDR2 FQNNGV. The CDR3 covers 18 residues. V dropped 2 bases and J dropped 10; count of bases not matched to a gene: 13. This CDR3 reads CASSLLARGLAGVWEQFF. The CDR3 region has the DNA TGTGCCAGCAGCTTACTCGCCCGGGGACTAGCGGGAGTTTGGGAGCAGTTCTTC.

The chain couples TRBV5-1 to TRBJ2-5; TRBD1 is a possible D gene (7 bases). V lost 3 bases and J 2 bases, leaving 11 bases between the germline ends. This CDR3 is 14 amino acids long. CDR1 is SGHRS, CDR2 YFSETQ, per germline. The CDR3 sequence is CASSYAGQQETQYF. CDR3 sequence (DNA): TGCGCCAGCAGCTACGCGGGACAGCAAGAGACCCAGTACTTC.

The gene calls are TRBV4-1 and TRBJ2-5, with 8 bases identical to TRBD2. The V gene end was trimmed by 1 base and the J gene end by 1 base; junction bases not matched to a gene: 8. The CDR3 loop spans 17 amino acids. The germline V gene has CDR1 MGHRA and CDR2 YSYEKL. CDR3 coding DNA: TGCGCCAGCAGCCAAGGAATCAGCGGGGGTTTCCAAGAGACCCAGTACTTC. This translates into CASSQGISGGFQETQYF.

The V call is TRBV5-1, the J call TRBJ1-4; 8 bases align to TRBD1. The length of the CDR3 is 15 residues. V was pared by 3 bases and J by 7 bases, with 8 bases of the junction left unmatched. The germline V gene has CDR1 SGHRS and CDR2 YFSETQ. The CDR3 reads CASSYTRDRSEKLFF. The CDR3 DNA is TGCGCCAGCAGCTATACCCGGGACAGGAGTGAAAAACTGTTTTTT. The entire variable domain, with the rest obtained from reference TRBV5-1 and TRBJ1-4, is as follows: KAGVTQTPRYLIKTRGQQVTLSCSPISGHRSVSWYQQTPGQGLQFLFEYFSETQRNKGNFPGRFSGRQFSNSRSEMNVSTLELGDSALYLCASSYTRDRSEKLFFGSGTQLSVL.

V is TRBV3-1 (or the pseudogene TRBV3-2) and J is TRBJ1-5; TRBD1 aligns across 7 bases. The ends lost 5 bases at V and 6 bases at J; junction bases unmatched: 10. There are 15 residues in the CDR3. In germline, CDR1 is LGHDT, CDR2 YNNKEL (reference sequence). For the CDR3, the DNA is TGTGCCAGCAGCGCACAATCAGGGGGAGGTCAGCCCCAGCATTTT. It is translated as CASSAQSGGGQPQHF.

CDR3 coding DNA: TGTGCCAGCAGTGAAGCCTACGACAGATCTAATGAAAAACTGTTTTTT. Protein sequence: CASSEAYDRSNEKLFF. The chain has TRBV6-1 and TRBJ1-4, with D perhaps TRBD1 (5 bases). Trimming took off 0 bases at V and 3 bases at J, with 11 bases between the two ends. The CDR3 length is 16 residues. Germline V gene sequence: CDR1 MNHNS, CDR2 SASEGT.

In its sample, this clone was seen a few times. The chain carries TRBV30 and TRBJ1-4; a possible D gene is TRBD1 (6 bases). With 0 bases removed from V and 3 bases from J, the gap between germline ends came to 8 bases. CDR3 length: 14 residues. Per the germline V gene, CDR1 is GTSNPN and CDR2 is SVGIG (reference sequence). In DNA form, the CDR3 reads TGTGCCTGGAGTGTCGAGGGGGCTAATGAAAAACTGTTTTTT. Protein sequence: CAWSVEGANEKLFF. The whole variable domain, remainder taken from reference TRBV30 and TRBJ1-4, is SQTIHQWPATLVQPVGSPLSLECTVEGTSNPNLYWYRQAAGRGLQLLFYSVGIGQISSEVPQNLSASRPQDRQFILSSKKLLLSDSGFYLCAWSVEGANEKLFFGSGTQLSVL.

V gene TRBV7-9 combines with J gene TRBJ2-2; D remains unclear. CDR3 length: 17 amino acids. Germline V CDR1 and CDR2: SEHNR, FQNEAQ (reference sequence). Deletions cut 0 bases from V and 0 bases from J, with 11 bases between. The CDR3: CASSLAGDQSNTGELFF. Here the CDR3 DNA reads TGTGCCAGCAGCTTAGCGGGCGACCAATCGAACACCGGGGAGCTGTTTTTT.

On this clone: At the DNA level, this CDR3 is encoded by other sequences in the same sample as well. The chain joins TRBV11-3 to TRBJ2-7; 12 positions match TRBD1. The trim removed 5 bases at V and 4 bases at J, leaving 6 bases unmatched. CDR1 SGHNT and CDR2 YENEEA come from the germline V gene. The CDR3 is 15 residues long. DNA for the CDR3: TGTGCCAGCAGCCCCGGGACAGGGGGCAGGTACGAGCAGTACTTC. Protein product: CASSPGTGGRYEQYF.

Regarding this clone: One end of the junction does not line up with germline, which may come from a read error. The chain is built from TRBV18 and TRBJ1-3; D is ambiguous. Germline V gives CDR1 KGHSH, CDR2 LQKENI. CDR3 length equals 15 residues. The CDR3 DNA sequence: TGTGCCAGCTCACCACTCGGCAGATCTGGAGACACCATATATTTT. It specifies CASSPLGRSGDTIYF.

The chain employs TRBV12-3 or TRBV12-4 and TRBJ1-6; TRBD1 matches at 9 bases. J gave up 8 bases and V 6 bases, and 2 bases lay outside the gene matches. This CDR3 is 13 amino acids long. CDR3 in DNA: TGTGCCAGCAGGGGACAGGGCGATTCACCCCTCCACTTT. The encoded protein is CASRGQGDSPLHF.

This clone was detected only once. CDR3 nucleotide sequence: TGTGCCAGCAGCCGTCTCGGGACAGGGAACACTGAAGCTTTCTTT. Protein product: CASSRLGTGNTEAFF. The chain recombines TRBV7-9 with TRBJ1-1; TRBD1 matches at 8 bases. The CDR3 loop spans 15 amino acids. The ends lost 5 bases at V and 1 base at J; junction bases unmatched: 6. Germline lookup yields CDR1 SEHNR and CDR2 FQNEAQ (reference sequence). The variable domain in full, completed from reference TRBV7-9 and TRBJ1-1, reads DTGVSQNPRHKITKRGQNVTFRCDPISEHNRLYWYRQTLGQGPEFLTYFQNEAQLEKSRLLSDRFSAERPKGSFSTLEIQRTEQGDSAMYLCASSRLGTGNTEAFFGQGTRLTVV.

This clone was detected only a few times. The genes are TRBV3-1 (or the pseudogene TRBV3-2) and TRBJ2-7, with D tentatively TRBD1 (6 bases). CDR3 size: 12 residues. Germline CDR1 and CDR2: LGHDT and YNNKEL (reference sequence). The V and J ends lost 4 bases and 5 bases respectively, with 9 bases between them. The CDR3 DNA follows: TGTGCCAGCAGCCCAGGGGTGGACGAGCAGTACTTC. This gives the protein CASSPGVDEQYF.

The chain uses TRBV2 and TRBJ2-7, with 7 bases that match TRBD1. Germline V gives CDR1 SNHLY, CDR2 FYNNEI. Losses at the gene ends were 5 bases for V and 3 bases for J; bases not matched to a gene: 1. This CDR3 comprises 12 residues. CDR3 protein: CASSNRGYEQYF. The CDR3 region has the DNA TGTGCCAGCAGTAACAGGGGCTACGAGCAGTACTTC.

The genes are TRBV6-1 and TRBJ2-1, with D possibly TRBD2 on 5 matching bases. Trimming took 4 bases from V and 8 from J, leaving 21 bases between them. CDR1 and CDR2 (germline): MNHNS, SASEGT. The CDR3 length is 16 residues. In nucleotides, the CDR3 is TGTGCCAGCAGTGGAATCGGACTCCCTCTCTCGGATGAGCAGTTCTTC. This sequence encodes CASSGIGLPLSDEQFF.

The chain has TRBV6-2 or TRBV6-3 and TRBJ1-1; D not resolved. CDR1 and CDR2 (germline): MNHEY, SVGEGT. The CDR3 contains 14 residues. V was clipped by 2 bases and J by 1 base, with 8 bases between them. CDR3 DNA: TGTGCCAGCAGTTACGAGGTCAGGAACACTGAAGCTTTCTTT. It codes for CASSYEVRNTEAFF.

J is TRBJ1-6 and V is TRBV7-9; 8 nucleotides match TRBD1. Germline CDR1 reads SEHNR; CDR2 reads FQNEAQ (reference sequence). CDR3 length: 15 amino acids. V was clipped by 5 bases and J by 5 bases; unmatched bases: 5. DNA of the CDR3: TGTGCCAGCAGCCCCCGACAGGGGAATAATTCACCCCTCCACTTT. It specifies CASSPRQGNNSPLHF. The full variable domain, with the rest looked up from reference TRBV7-9 and TRBJ1-6, is DTGVSQNPRHKITKRGQNVTFRCDPISEHNRLYWYRQTLGQGPEFLTYFQNEAQLEKSRLLSDRFSAERPKGSFSTLEIQRTEQGDSAMYLCASSPRQGNNSPLHFGNGTRLTVT.

The chain joins TRBV1 to TRBJ2-1; the table gives TRBD2 as D, unverified against the DNA. TRBV1 is labeled a pseudogene. This CDR3 has 18 amino acids. CDR3 nucleotides: TGCACCAGCAGCCAAGTTCCCATCGGGACTAGCGGAGACAATGAGCAGTTCTTC. This gives the protein CTSSQVPIGTSGDNEQFF.

J is TRBJ1-6 and V is TRBV10-2, with 10 bases identical to TRBD1. The CDR3 contains 16 residues. The germline CDR1 and CDR2 sequences are WSHSY and SAAADI. J was trimmed by 10 bases and V by 3 bases; bases with no gene match: 9. In DNA form, the CDR3 reads TGCGCCAGCAGTGACCAAACCGGGACAGGGGCCTCACCCCTCCACTTT. Residues: CASSDQTGTGASPLHF.

This clone came up a few times. The chain is built from TRBV5-4 and TRBJ2-2, with TRBD2 matching over 8 bases. The germline V gene has CDR1 SGHNT and CDR2 YYREEE (reference sequence). J lost 4 bases, V lost 9 bases, and 20 bases had no gene match. This CDR3 is built from 18 residues. CDR3 nucleotide sequence: TGTGCCACCCGGAGAGATGCCCCCTCAGCGGGAGCCACCGGGGAGCTGTTTTTT. This codes for CATRRDAPSAGATGELFF.